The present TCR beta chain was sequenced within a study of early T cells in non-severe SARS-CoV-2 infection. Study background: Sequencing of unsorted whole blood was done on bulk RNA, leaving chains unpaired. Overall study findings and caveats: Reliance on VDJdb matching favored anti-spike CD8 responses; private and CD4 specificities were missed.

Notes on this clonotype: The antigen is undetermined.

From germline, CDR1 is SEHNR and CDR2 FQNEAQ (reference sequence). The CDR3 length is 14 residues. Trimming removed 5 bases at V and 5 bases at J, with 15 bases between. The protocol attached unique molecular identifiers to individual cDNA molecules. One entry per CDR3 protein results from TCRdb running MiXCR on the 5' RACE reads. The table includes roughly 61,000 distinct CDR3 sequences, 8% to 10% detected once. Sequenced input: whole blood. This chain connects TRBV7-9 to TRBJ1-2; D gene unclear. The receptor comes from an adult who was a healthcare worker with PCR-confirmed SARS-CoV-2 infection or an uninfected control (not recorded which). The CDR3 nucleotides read TGTGCCAGCAGCCGGACGGGAGAATGGTATGGCTACACCTTC. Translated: CASSRTGEWYGYTF.